This is a list of T cell receptor beta chains from one sample in a study of response to subunit inactivated influenza vaccine. From the RT-PCR reads, TCRdb called clonotypes with MiXCR, one entry per CDR3 protein. The table records about 780,000 distinct CDR3 sequences, approximately 17% of them present only once. The sample was PBMCs from blood, taken more than 4 days after vaccination. The receptors derive from a middle-aged man who received an inactivated influenza vaccine. CDR3s leave out the opening cysteine and the closing phenylalanine or tryptophan.

cdr3_aa j_call v_call
AWTSGGAQY TRBJ2-5 TRBV30
ASSRRGSTGELF TRBJ2-2 TRBV12-3/TRBV12-4
ATSTVPTGELF TRBJ2-2 TRBV15
ASSKEGDRGPGGEQY TRBJ2-7 TRBV9
ASSVGGTGELF TRBJ2-2 TRBV9
ASSEFLLASYNEQF TRBJ2-1 TRBV2
SDLAGGAYNEQF TRBJ2-1 TRBV29-1
ASSPLLYEQY TRBJ2-7 TRBV12-3/TRBV12-4
ASSLATEETQY TRBJ2-5 TRBV12-3/TRBV12-4
ASSQDLERTSEQY TRBJ2-7 TRBV4-2
ASSRTGFNTEAF TRBJ1-1 TRBV5-1
ATRTTGSSGELF TRBJ2-2 TRBV15
SASTAGGPMGETQY TRBJ2-5 TRBV20-1
ASSPGTAEAF TRBJ1-1 TRBV5-1
ASSSTLLYTDTQY TRBJ2-3 TRBV7-6
ASSRGGGVNYGYT TRBJ1-2 TRBV7-9
ASSLVSRGGTQY TRBJ2-5 TRBV11-2
ASRGGGNTGELF TRBJ2-2 TRBV25-1
ASSGVGFSQPQH TRBJ1-5 TRBV2
ASSLAVLAGGKNEQF TRBJ2-1 TRBV4-1
SARGTGGGNQPQH TRBJ1-5 TRBV20-1
ATSRDPSGGTQY TRBJ2-3 TRBV15
SASRGGREDTQY TRBJ2-3 TRBV20-1
SASTGTSGLEQY TRBJ2-7 TRBV20-1
SVEDRDRGGNEQF TRBJ2-1 TRBV29-1
ASRRPTGSEAF TRBJ1-1 TRBV7-2
ASSLGPGTGRETQY TRBJ2-5 TRBV5-1
ASSGQLSTDTQY TRBJ2-3 TRBV28
ASSASGGTNTGELF TRBJ2-2 TRBV9
SASRRENEKLF TRBJ1-4 TRBV20-1
SVGQGANYEQY TRBJ2-7 TRBV29-1
ASRSVGLGNSPLH TRBJ1-6 TRBV25-1
ASSQVGGRVYEQY TRBJ2-7 TRBV4-2
ASTRAGDTQY TRBJ2-3 TRBV6-2/TRBV6-3
ATSDSMTGGGGELF TRBJ2-2 TRBV24-1
ASSGIRGEQY TRBJ2-7 TRBV25-1